Listed below are T cell receptor beta chains from one sample, sequenced in a study of post-analysis software for immune sequencing data. TCRdb analysed the PCR reads with MiXCR anew, one entry per CDR3 protein. This sample has 380,000 or so distinct CDR3 sequences, with roughly 38% found just once. Sequencing was carried out using blood. Receptor source: a girl under 18 with multiple sclerosis. Both conserved end residues are part of each CDR3. D genes are given only for firm matches. For some rows the clone size is stated as once, few or many, or as a class when expanded; others skip it.

d_call	v_call	j_call	clone_size	cdr3_nt	cdr3_aa
TRBD2	TRBV4-2	TRBJ2-1	.	TGTGCCAGCAGCCAAGATGGGAGCGGGGGGGGTGAGCAGTTCTTC	CASSQDGSGGGEQFF
.	TRBV10-3	TRBJ2-7	many	TGTGCCATCAGTGCCGGGCAGGGAGCCTACGAGCAGTACTTC	CAISAGQGAYEQYF
.	TRBV7-2	TRBJ2-3	few	TGTGCCAGCAGCCCAAGCGGCCTCACAGATACGCAGTATTTT	CASSPSGLTDTQYF
.	TRBV6-2/TRBV6-3	TRBJ2-6	few	TGTGCCAGCAGCTCGACCGGGGCGGTGGCCTCTGGGGCCAACGTCCTGACTTTC	CASSSTGAVASGANVLTF
.	TRBV7-9	TRBJ2-1	few	TGTGCCAGCAGCTTAAATCCGGGGTGGCGCTCCTACAATGAGCAGTTCTTC	CASSLNPGWRSYNEQFF
TRBD2	TRBV20-1	TRBJ2-7	once	TGCAGTGCTACCGGACTAGCGGGGCCCTACGAGCAGTACTTC	CSATGLAGPYEQYF
TRBD2	TRBV25-1	TRBJ2-1	few	TGTGCCAGCAGTGAAGGAAACGGGGGGAATAATGAGCAGTTCTTC	CASSEGNGGNNEQFF
TRBD2	TRBV4-3	TRBJ2-7	.	TGCGCCAGCAGCCGAGATAGGCTAGCGGGGGGGATCACAACCTACGAGCAGTACTTC	CASSRDRLAGGITTYEQYF
TRBD1	TRBV2	TRBJ2-2	.	TGTGCCAGCAGAGACCCGGGACAGGGAGGATCCGGGGAGCTGTTTTTT	CASRDPGQGGSGELFF
.	TRBV6-5	TRBJ2-6	.	TGTGCCAGCAGCAGGCGGGGAAATGGGGCCAACGTCCTGACTTTC	CASSRRGNGANVLTF
TRBD2	TRBV4-1	TRBJ2-3	.	TGCGCCAGCAGCCACCCGCTAGCGGGAGAAGTTAGAGATACGCAGTATTTT	CASSHPLAGEVRDTQYF
TRBD1	TRBV6-2/TRBV6-3	TRBJ2-7	few	TGTGCCAGCGGTGGGACAGGAACCTACGAGCAGTACTTC	CASGGTGTYEQYF
.	TRBV20-1	TRBJ2-7	once	TGCAGTGCTAGTGGCGGTAGATGGGCTCGTAACGAGCAGTACTTC	CSASGGRWARNEQYF
TRBD1	TRBV20-1	TRBJ2-7	few	TGCAGTGCTGGGAAAACAGGGGTGACTAAAGAGCAGTACTTC	CSAGKTGVTKEQYF
.	TRBV10-2	TRBJ1-6	.	TGCGCCAGCAGTGGAGGGGAATATTCACCCCTCCACTTT	CASSGGEYSPLHF
.	TRBV12-3/TRBV12-4	TRBJ2-5	.	TGTGCCAGCAGTTTTACCAACCAAGAGACCCAGTACTTC	CASSFTNQETQYF
.	TRBV18	TRBJ1-1	.	TGTGCCAGCTCACACTCTAACTACAGGGACGACAACACTGAAGCTTTCTTT	CASSHSNYRDDNTEAFF
.	TRBV10-2	TRBJ2-6	many	TGCGCCACCTCGGGGGCCAACGTCCTGACTTTC	CATSGANVLTF
.	TRBV20-1	TRBJ2-5	.	TGCAGTGCTAGAGCTTTGAGCGGACTAAGGGAACCGACCCAGTACTTC	CSARALSGLREPTQYF
TRBD1	TRBV29-1	TRBJ2-5	once	TGCAGCGTTGAGGGGGGGACAGGGCAAGAAGAGACCCAGTACTTC	CSVEGGTGQEETQYF
.	TRBV7-9	TRBJ1-6	few	TGTGCCAGCAGCTCCATCCGACAGACTTCACCCCTCCACTTT	CASSSIRQTSPLHF
.	TRBV20-1	TRBJ1-4	many	TGCAGTGCCAATAAGGGCTCCACTATTAATGAAAAACTGTTTTTT	CSANKGSTINEKLFF
.	TRBV7-2	TRBJ2-5	.	TGTGCCAGCAGCTCAAGATATCCCGGCCTGGCTCAGGGAGGAGAGACCCAGTACTTC	CASSSRYPGLAQGGETQYF
TRBD1	TRBV6-1	TRBJ1-2	.	TGTGCCAGCAACCCCACGAGGGGGCGTAACTATGGCTACACCTTC	CASNPTRGRNYGYTF
TRBD1	TRBV3-1	TRBJ1-4	.	TGTGCCAGCAGCACCGGGACAGGGACGGAAAAACTGTTTTTT	CASSTGTGTEKLFF
TRBD1	TRBV3-1	TRBJ2-5	few	TGTGCCAGCAGCCTTAAAGGATCAGGGGGCTGGATGGAGGCCCAGTACTTC	CASSLKGSGGWMEAQYF
TRBD2	TRBV4-3	TRBJ2-5	.	TGCGCCAGCAGCCGGACTAGCGGGCTACAAGAGACCCAGTACTTC	CASSRTSGLQETQYF
.	TRBV4-1	TRBJ2-3	.	TGCGCCAGCAGCCAATTTCAGGGCAGCACAGATACGCAGTATTTT	CASSQFQGSTDTQYF
TRBD1	TRBV14	TRBJ2-4	few	TGTGCCAGCAGCCAAGGTCGACAGGGGGTTGGAAACATTCAGTACTTC	CASSQGRQGVGNIQYF
TRBD1	TRBV12-3/TRBV12-4	TRBJ1-2	.	TGTGCCAGCACGGAAGGGACAGGGGCAGAGTACTATGGCTACACCTTC	CASTEGTGAEYYGYTF
.	TRBV7-9	TRBJ1-1	few	TGTGCCAGCAGCCGAGTATCGAACACTGAAGCTTTCTTT	CASSRVSNTEAFF
.	TRBV12-3/TRBV12-4	TRBJ1-1	.	TGTGCCAGCAGTTGGGGGGGCCCACGGGCTTTCTTT	CASSWGGPRAFF
TRBD2	TRBV7-9	TRBJ2-3	.	TGTGCCAGCAGCTTCCACTCTAGCGGGGGGGCAGGCGGCACAGATACGCAGTATTTT	CASSFHSSGGAGGTDTQYF
TRBD1	TRBV5-8	TRBJ2-5	.	TGTGCCAGCATCCTGCCGGGACAGGGGGCAGGACAAGAGACCCAGTACTTC	CASILPGQGAGQETQYF
.	TRBV7-9	TRBJ2-7	.	TGTGCCAGCAGCTTCTACAGGGTCGGCGAGCAGTACTTC	CASSFYRVGEQYF
.	TRBV4-1	TRBJ2-3	few	TGCGCCAGCAGCCCTGTTCCGGGGGATGTTAGCACAGATACGCAGTATTTT	CASSPVPGDVSTDTQYF
TRBD1	TRBV27	TRBJ1-1	once	TGTGCCAGCAGTTCACAGGGGGCTGGCACTGAAGCTTTCTTT	CASSSQGAGTEAFF
.	TRBV4-1	TRBJ1-2	.	TGCGCCAGCAGCCCAGTTGGACAGACGGGGGGTGGCTACACCTTC	CASSPVGQTGGGYTF
.	TRBV12-3/TRBV12-4	TRBJ2-2	.	TGTGCCAGCAGTTTTAACGGGGGGAACACCGGGGAGCTGTTTTTT	CASSFNGGNTGELFF
.	TRBV12-3/TRBV12-4	TRBJ2-1	few	TGTGCCAGCAGTTGGATGAGGGAAGGTGAGCAGTTCTTC	CASSWMREGEQFF
.	TRBV3-1	TRBJ2-7	few	TGTGCCAGCAGCCAAGATCCAGGGAAGACCTACGAGCAGTACTTC	CASSQDPGKTYEQYF
.	TRBV10-3	TRBJ1-5	.	TGTGCCATCAGTGCTTCGGGACCGAAGAATCAGCCCCAGCATTTT	CAISASGPKNQPQHF
.	TRBV3-1	TRBJ1-5	.	.	CASSHFGPGGNQPQHF
TRBD2	TRBV6-2/TRBV6-3	TRBJ2-1	.	TGTGCCAGCAGTTACTCGACGGGCGTACTAGCGGGTCCCTCCTACAATGAGCAGTTCTTC	CASSYSTGVLAGPSYNEQFF
.	TRBV6-1	TRBJ1-2	.	TGTGCCGGCAGTGAAAGACAGAACTATGGCTACACCTTC	CAGSERQNYGYTF
TRBD1	TRBV5-6	TRBJ1-2	.	TGTGCCAGCAGCTTGGCCGGGACAGGATGGAACTATAGCTACACCTTC	CASSLAGTGWNYSYTF